The 23 T cell receptor beta chains below were found in one sample sequenced in a study of T cell repertoires in cytomegalovirus infection. TCRdb used MiXCR to reprocess the reads, holding one entry per CDR3 protein. The data contain just under 550,000 distinct CDR3 sequences, less than 30% of them singletons. The specimen sequenced was PBMCs. The receptor set was obtained from a human donor in good health (CMV status not recorded). Some clones in this sample may be carry-over from other donors' samples.

The V gene is TRBV15, the J gene TRBJ2-3; D is tentatively TRBD1 or TRBD2 (5 bases each). V dropped 4 bases and J dropped 5 bases, with 16 bases sitting between them. The length of the CDR3 is 15 residues. The germline CDR1 and CDR2 sequences are LNHNV and YYDKDF (reference sequence). CDR3 loop: CATSIRDPQGDTQYF. The CDR3 DNA reads TGTGCCACCAGCATCCGGGACCCTCAGGGAGATACGCAGTATTTT. Supplemented by reference TRBV15 and TRBJ2-3, the full variable domain reads DAMVIQNPRYQVTQFGKPVTLSCSQTLNHNVMYWYQQKSSQAPKLLFHYYDKDFNNEADTPDNFQSRRPNTSFCFLDIRSPGLGDTAMYLCATSIRDPQGDTQYFGPGTRLTVL.

This clonotype turned up a few times. This chain uses TRBV13 with TRBJ1-1, with 7 bases lining up with TRBD1. CDR3 length: 15 residues. The germline V gene encodes CDR1 PRHDT and CDR2 FYEKMQ (reference sequence). With V trimmed by 5 bases and J by 5 bases, 11 bases remained unmatched. The CDR3 nucleotides read TGTGCCAGCAGCAACGGTGACAGGGCTGAAACTGAAGCTTTCTTT. Its protein is CASSNGDRAETEAFF.

The V gene is TRBV12-3 or TRBV12-4, the J gene TRBJ2-7, with 7 nucleotides matching TRBD2. The CDR3 is made up of 15 amino acids. Losses at the gene ends were 6 bases for V and 5 bases for J; bases not matched to a gene: 13. The CDR3 protein is CASRPRDWLADEQYF. CDR3 bases: TGTGCCAGCAGGCCCAGGGACTGGCTAGCGGACGAGCAGTACTTC.

The table lists this clonotype with a few counts. This rearrangement joins TRBV6-2 or TRBV6-3 to TRBJ1-1, with D maybe TRBD1 (5 bases). V lost 5 bases, J lost 3 bases, and 13 bases lay in between. CDR1 is MNHEY, CDR2 SVGEGT, per germline. The CDR3 runs to 14 residues. This CDR3 reads CASSNPTVDTEAFF. The CDR3, as DNA: TGTGCCAGCAGTAACCCGACAGTGGACACTGAAGCTTTCTTT.

Ten or more counts support this clonotype. The genes are TRBV6-2 or TRBV6-3 and TRBJ2-7; weak D call: TRBD1 (6 bases). The germline V gene has CDR1 MNHEY and CDR2 SVGEGT. V was pared by 6 bases and J by 3 bases, with 24 bases between. The CDR3 is 17 residues long. The CDR3 bases are TGTGCCAGCAGAAAAGAAGCTGACAGGCCCACTTACTACGAGCAGTACTTC. This encodes CASRKEADRPTYYEQYF.

The chain uses TRBV12-3 or TRBV12-4 and TRBJ1-1, with a tentative D call TRBD1 (6 bases). The CDR3 spans 14 residues. V lost 6 bases to trimming and J lost 1 base, with 12 bases between them. CDR3: CASRDKDRNTEAFF. Here the CDR3 DNA reads TGTGCCAGCAGGGATAAGGACAGGAACACTGAAGCTTTCTTT.

For this clonotype: A junction boundary mismatches the germline segment, possibly from a read error. The rearrangement uses TRBV4-2 and TRBJ2-3; D is undetermined. CDR1 LGHNA and CDR2 YNFKEQ come from the germline V gene. The CDR3 is 16 amino acids. CDR3 sequence: CASSQDGGASTDTQYF. The CDR3 DNA sequence: TGCGCCAGCAGCCAAGATGGTGGAGCTAGCACAGATACGCAGTATTTT.

This chain uses TRBV3-1 with TRBJ1-2, with D perhaps matching TRBD1 (6 bases). Trimming removed 0 bases at V and 6 bases at J, with 11 bases between. CDR1 and CDR2 from the germline V gene are LGHDT and YNNKEL (reference sequence). CDR3 length equals 14 residues. CDR3 in DNA: TGTGCCAGCAGCCAAGATCGCAGGGGCCATGGCTACACCTTC. Translation: CASSQDRRGHGYTF.

The table lists this clonotype with many counts. The chain links TRBV7-2 to TRBJ2-1, with D unresolved. V shed 4 bases and J shed 7 bases, with 14 bases lying between them. Germline loops: CDR1 SGHTA, CDR2 FQGNSA. The CDR3 runs 14 residues. In nucleotides, the CDR3 is TGTGCCAGCAGCTCACAACGTTGGAAGAATGAGCAGTTCTTC. It is translated as CASSSQRWKNEQFF.

This clonotype came up many times. This chain connects TRBV7-2 to TRBJ1-5; possible D gene TRBD1, 5 bases. Trimming stripped 5 bases from V and 2 bases from J, with 13 bases between. Per the germline V gene, CDR1 is SGHTA and CDR2 is FQGNSA. CDR3 length: 15 residues. The CDR3 spells CASSLQVGGNQPQHF. CDR3 DNA: TGTGCCAGCAGCCTCCAGGTGGGGGGCAATCAGCCCCAGCATTTT.

The chain employs TRBV29-1 and TRBJ1-1, with D uncertain. Trimming cost V 4 bases and J 8 bases, with 11 bases left between them. The germline gives CDR1 SQVTM, CDR2 ANQGSEA. The CDR3 consists of 11 residues. This chain's CDR3 is CSVALGREAFF. The CDR3 DNA sequence: TGCAGCGTTGCCCTGGGCAGGGAAGCTTTCTTT.

The rearrangement links TRBV28 to TRBJ2-5; D gene unclear. CDR1 and CDR2 from the germline V gene are MDHEN and SYDVKM. V lost 1 base and J lost 5, with 14 bases in between. This CDR3 spans 15 amino acids. CDR3: CASSLFGPLGETQYF. In nucleotides, the CDR3 is TGTGCCAGCAGTTTATTTGGCCCCCTGGGGGAGACCCAGTACTTC.

The sample holds a few counts of this clonotype. The chain is built from TRBV20-1 and TRBJ1-1; 7 bases are a match to TRBD1. Germline values: CDR1 DFQATT, CDR2 SNEGSKA (reference sequence). The CDR3 is 14 amino acids. The V and J ends lost 6 bases and 6 bases, in that order; junction bases with no gene match: 13. For the CDR3, the DNA is TGCAGTGCCACAGAGCCAGGGGGGTGGTCTGAAGCTTTCTTT. This codes for CSATEPGGWSEAFF.

This clonotype came up many times. V usage is TRBV7-2 and J usage is TRBJ2-1, with 9 bases lining up with TRBD2. The germline V gene has CDR1 SGHTA and CDR2 FQGNSA. V was clipped by 5 bases and J by 2 bases; unmatched bases: 4. The CDR3 is 15 amino acids. This CDR3 is CASSLTSGPYNEQFF. CDR3 coding DNA: TGTGCCAGCAGCCTGACTAGCGGCCCCTACAATGAGCAGTTCTTC.

The chain recombines TRBV6-6 with TRBJ2-7; 7 bases agree with TRBD2. Germline CDR1 is MNHNY and CDR2 is SVGAGI (reference sequence). The CDR3 spans 13 residues. V trimming: 7 bases; J trimming: 4 bases; junction bases outside the gene matches: 7. The CDR3 reads CASTSGNNYEQYV. CDR3 coding DNA: TGTGCCAGCACTAGCGGAAATAATTACGAGCAGTACGTC.

The chain has TRBV4-1 and TRBJ1-2, with TRBD1 matching 10 bases. The CDR3 totals 17 residues. Trimming at V came to 1 base and at J to 2 bases, leaving 7 bases not matched to a gene. The germline CDR1 and CDR2 sequences are MGHRA and YSYEKL. CDR3 coding DNA: TGCGCCAGCAGCCAAGTCAGGGGGACAGGGGTCAACTATGGCTACACCTTC. It encodes CASSQVRGTGVNYGYTF.

CDR3 loop: CASSLPGLARITYNEQFF. The CDR3 DNA sequence: TGTGCCAGCAGCTTACCCGGACTAGCGCGCATTACCTACAATGAGCAGTTCTTC. The chain uses TRBV7-6 and TRBJ2-1; 9 nucleotides agree with TRBD2. CDR1 SGHVS and CDR2 FNYEAQ come from the germline V gene. The V gene end was trimmed by 2 bases and the J gene end by 2 bases; junction bases not matched to a gene: 10. This CDR3 has 18 residues.

The chain has TRBV12-5 and TRBJ1-6; no firm D call. Germline assignment: CDR1 LGHNT and CDR2 FRNRAP. CDR3 length: 14 amino acids. V gave up 4 bases and J gave up 7 bases, with 11 bases separating them. The CDR3 is CASGSTLYNSPLHF. The CDR3 DNA sequence: TGTGCTAGTGGTTCGACATTATACAATTCACCCCTCCACTTT.

This clonotype turned up a few times. The V gene is TRBV7-9, the J gene TRBJ1-1, with D unresolved. The CDR3 runs 12 residues. Germline V gives CDR1 SEHNR, CDR2 FQNEAQ (reference sequence). The V end was cut by 8 bases, the J end by 1 base, with 8 bases between. This chain's CDR3 is CASLGRNTEAFF. The CDR3 DNA reads as TGTGCCAGCCTCGGACGGAACACTGAAGCTTTCTTT.

The gene calls are TRBV28 and TRBJ2-7, with a tentative D call TRBD2 (5 bases). V lost 4 bases, J lost 0 bases, and 10 bases lay in between. The CDR3 sequence is 14 residues long. Germline V gene lookup returns CDR1 MDHEN and CDR2 SYDVKM. The CDR3 sequence is CASSSPGSSYEQYF. Here the CDR3 DNA reads TGTGCCAGCAGTTCGCCGGGAAGCTCCTACGAGCAGTACTTC.

The genes are TRBV11-2 and TRBJ1-2; D ambiguous. Germline V gives CDR1 SGHAT, CDR2 FQNNGV. The length of the CDR3 is 12 residues. V lost 1 base to trimming and J lost 7 bases, with 7 bases between them. The CDR3 sequence: CASSLGMGGYTF. The CDR3 coding sequence is TGTGCCAGCAGCTTAGGAATGGGTGGCTACACCTTC.

The gene calls are TRBV9 and TRBJ2-4; 8 bases are a match to TRBD1. The ends lost 0 bases at V and 7 bases at J; junction bases unmatched: 6. The germline CDR1 and CDR2 sequences are SGDLS and YYNGEE. CDR3 length: 15 amino acids. The CDR3 here is CASSVGRQGRNIQYF. The CDR3 DNA reads as TGTGCCAGCAGCGTAGGTCGACAGGGGAGGAACATTCAGTACTTC.

This clonotype was counted many times. V and J are TRBV28 and TRBJ2-7; D not certain. The CDR3 has 12 amino acids. From germline, CDR1 is MDHEN and CDR2 SYDVKM. Trimming removed 3 bases at V and 6 bases at J, with 9 bases between. This CDR3 reads CASSFTRFEQYF. The CDR3 nucleotides read TGTGCCAGCAGTTTTACACGATTCGAGCAGTACTTC.